The 15 T cell receptor beta chains below all came from one sample that was sequenced in a study of cytomegalovirus exposure and HLA in healthy donors. Amplification used 60 Vbeta primers and 13 Jbeta primers. Generated by immunoSEQ multiplex PCR, the TCRdb table keeps only in-frame clones and is missing some. The profile shows around 98,000 clones, roughly three quarters of them singletons. The sequenced sample was PBMCs. These receptors were collected from a man aged 35 to 55 in good health and CMV-seronegative.

The rearrangement links TRBV7-9 to TRBJ2-1, with D possibly TRBD2 on 5 matching bases. Trimming took off 6 bases at V and 9 bases at J, with 9 bases between the two ends. The germline V gene encodes CDR1 SEHNR and CDR2 FQNEAQ (reference sequence). This CDR3 has 11 amino acids. CDR3 sequence: CASSRDSEQFF. CDR3 nucleotides: TGTGCCAGCAGTCGGGATAGTGAGCAGTTCTTC.

CDR3 amino acids: CASSLQRANYNEQFF. As DNA, the CDR3 is TGTGCCAGCAGCTTGCAGCGGGCTAACTACAATGAGCAGTTCTTC. The chain uses TRBV7-4 and TRBJ2-1; possible D gene TRBD2, 6 bases. The CDR3 spans 15 residues. Trimming stripped 3 bases from V and 3 bases from J, with 12 bases between. CDR1 and CDR2 from the germline V gene are SGHVT and SQSDAQ.

The chain recombines TRBV18 with TRBJ1-5, with 7 bases lining up with TRBD1. This CDR3 has 14 amino acids. Germline CDR1 KGHSH, CDR2 LQKENI. With 2 bases clipped from V and 3 bases from J, the junction kept 1 base outside the gene matches. The CDR3 region has the DNA TGTGCCAGCTCACCAGGGACAGTCAATCAGCCCCAGCATTTT. Translation: CASSPGTVNQPQHF.

This CDR3 reads CASRPGQGNTEAFF. In DNA, the CDR3 is TGTGCCAGCAGGCCAGGACAGGGGAACACTGAAGCTTTCTTT. The chain has TRBV7-9 and TRBJ1-1; 8 bases are shared with TRBD1. J gave up 1 base and V 6 bases, and 4 bases lay outside the gene matches. CDR1 SEHNR and CDR2 FQNEAQ come from the germline V gene (reference sequence). The CDR3 loop spans 14 amino acids.

This clone showed up just once. The rearrangement links TRBV11-2 to TRBJ2-2; D unresolved. Germline CDR1 is SGHAT and CDR2 is FQNNGV. The V end lost 0 bases, the J end lost 6 bases, and 11 bases lay between the germline ends. This CDR3 is built from 15 residues. The CDR3 DNA follows: TGTGCCAGCAGCTTAGAGTTCAGATTCGCCGGGGAGCTGTTTTTT. It yields the protein CASSLEFRFAGELFF.

CDR3 protein: CASSKNQGAGNTIYF. CDR3 in DNA: TGTGCCAGCAGCAAAAACCAGGGGGCTGGAAACACCATATATTTT. The chain has TRBV7-2 and TRBJ1-3, with 7 bases aligning to TRBD1. J lost 2 bases, V lost 5 bases, and 6 bases had no gene match. Germline CDR1 and CDR2: SGHTA and FQGNSA. There are 15 residues in the CDR3.

The sample holds a few counts of this clone. The chain uses TRBV4-3 and TRBJ1-4, with D maybe TRBD1 (6 bases). Trimming cost V 0 bases and J 8 bases, with 13 bases left between them. The germline CDR1 and CDR2 sequences are LGHNA and YSLEER. There are 15 residues in the CDR3. Here the CDR3 reads CASSQEHRAWEKLFF. The CDR3 DNA sequence: TGCGCCAGCAGCCAAGAGCACAGGGCTTGGGAAAAACTGTTTTTT.

V usage is TRBV27 and J usage is TRBJ2-7, with TRBD2 matching 11 bases. Losses at the gene ends were 5 bases for V and 1 base for J; bases not matched to a gene: 7. The germline CDR1 and CDR2 sequences are MNHEY and SMNVEV (reference sequence). The CDR3 loop spans 16 amino acids. Written as DNA, the CDR3 is TGTGCCAGCAGTCTGTTCGGGACTAGCGGATCCTACGAGCAGTACTTC. Its translation is CASSLFGTSGSYEQYF.

The chain recombines TRBV18 with TRBJ2-5, with 8 nucleotides matching TRBD2. The CDR3 has 15 residues. Per the germline V gene, CDR1 is KGHSH and CDR2 is LQKENI. Trimming took 3 bases from V and 3 from J; bases not matched to a gene: 6. CDR3 protein: CASSPLELAEETQYF. The CDR3 DNA sequence: TGTGCCAGCTCACCGTTGGAACTAGCGGAAGAGACCCAGTACTTC.

CDR3 sequence reads: CASSPEQGGSSYEQYF. The CDR3 bases are TGTGCCAGCAGCCCGGAACAGGGGGGAAGCTCCTACGAGCAGTACTTC. The V call is TRBV13, the J call TRBJ2-7, with TRBD1 identical over 8 bases. The CDR3 totals 16 residues. Germline CDR1 and CDR2: PRHDT and FYEKMQ (reference sequence). The V segment lost 5 bases and the J segment 0 bases; nucleotides outside the gene matches: 9.

The V call is TRBV30, the J call TRBJ1-5; TRBD1 is a possible D gene (6 bases). The V end lost 5 bases, the J end lost 4 bases, and 15 bases lay between the germline ends. The CDR3 runs to 14 residues. The V gene's germline CDR1 is GTSNPN and CDR2 SVGIG (reference sequence). CDR3 region: CAWQSVGANQPQHF. The CDR3 DNA is TGTGCCTGGCAATCGGTGGGGGCGAATCAGCCCCAGCATTTT.

V usage is TRBV10-1 and J usage is TRBJ2-7; 9 nucleotides align to TRBD1. Germline V gives CDR1 WNHNN, CDR2 SYGVQD (reference sequence). Germline trimming cut 5 bases from V and 1 base from J; bases unmatched to any gene: 6. This CDR3 is 15 amino acids long. The CDR3 sequence is CASSPGGQGSYEQYF. In DNA, the CDR3 is TGCGCCAGCAGTCCCGGGGGACAGGGATCCTACGAGCAGTACTTC.

The chain combines TRBV25-1 with TRBJ2-1, with D tentatively TRBD2 (7 bases). CDR3 length: 12 residues. Germline V gene sequence: CDR1 MGHDK, CDR2 SYGVNS. Trimming left V 6 bases short and J 9 bases short, with 12 bases between. CDR3 nucleotide sequence: TGTGCCAGCAGAAAGAGGGGGGGTGAGCAGTTCTTC. Its protein product is CASRKRGGEQFF.

The chain links TRBV6-1 to TRBJ1-1; TRBD1 matches at 8 bases. Germline CDR1 reads MNHNS; CDR2 reads SASEGT. The length of the CDR3 is 15 residues. Losses at the gene ends were 6 bases for V and 3 bases for J; bases not matched to a gene: 9. Here the CDR3 DNA reads TGTGCCAGCAGGGGACAGGCCTCGAGGGACACTGAAGCTTTCTTT. Its translation is CASRGQASRDTEAFF.

The CDR3 coding sequence is TGTGCCAGCAGTTCGCGAGCGGGGGGCGGCACAGATACGCAGTATTTT. It codes for CASSSRAGGGTDTQYF. V is TRBV6-4 and J is TRBJ2-3, with 9 bases identical to TRBD2. Germline V lookup: CDR1 MRHNA, CDR2 SNTAGT. J lost 1 base, V lost 5 bases, and 7 bases had no gene match. This CDR3 is built from 16 residues.